This TCR beta chain was recorded in a study of lymphopenia after photon versus proton radiotherapy. General study findings and limits: Survival link was tested only in deceased patients; proton benefit remains a possibility. After the lymphocyte nadir, photon-treated repertoires showed oligoclonal expansion, especially of CD8+ Temra cells. Larger post-nadir TCR diversity loss correlated inversely with survival in deceased patients.

Germline values: CDR1 MGHDK, CDR2 SYGVNS. The CDR3 is made up of 16 amino acids. Trimming cost V 6 bases and J 10 bases; bases outside gene matches: 15. To note about this clone: Antigen specificity is unknown.

Sequenced by immunoSEQ multiplex PCR; TCRdb stores in-frame clones only, minus some. The sample includes about 30,000 clones, 94% of them seen just once. The gene calls are TRBV25-1 and TRBJ2-1; 10 bases fit TRBD2. This clonotype was sampled from a woman in her 50s with cholangiocarcinoma. The sequences come from peripheral blood, collected from a patient treated with photon-based radiotherapy. CDR3 protein: CASSATSGAPWGEQFF. The CDR3 DNA is TGTGCCAGCAGCGCCACTAGCGGGGCCCCCTGGGGCGAGCAGTTCTTC.